Each of the 16 T cell receptor beta chains below was sequenced from the same sample in a study of breast tumors, draining lymph nodes, adjacent tissues. Axillary draining lymph nodes of breast cancer patients supplied the node samples. Each CDR3 protein is one row after TCRdb ran MiXCR on the multiplex PCR reads. The sample contains 85,000 to 120,000 distinct CDR3 sequences, about 29% of which appear only once. The sample consisted of axillary lymph node tissue. The receptor source for this set is a female donor with breast cancer. Some clones in this sample may be carry-over from other donors' samples.

This clonotype occurred many times. The V and J genes are TRBV7-2 and TRBJ2-3; a possible D gene is TRBD2 (6 bases). The CDR3 has 14 residues. Germline CDR1 SGHTA, CDR2 FQGNSA. Trimming left V 0 bases short and J 8 bases short, with 12 bases between. CDR3 coding DNA: TGTGCCAGCAGCTTAGCGGGGCGGGGACTTACGCAGTATTTT. It is translated as CASSLAGRGLTQYF.

Points on this clonotype: At one end the junction does not follow the germline gene, possibly because of a read error. This rearrangement joins TRBV9 to TRBJ2-3, with D tentatively TRBD2 (6 bases). Germline CDR1 reads SGDLS; CDR2 reads YYNGEE. The CDR3 totals 17 residues. DNA of the CDR3: TGTGCCAGCAGCGTAACGTCGTGGGCTAGCGCTACAGATACGCAGTGTTTT. It codes for CASSVTSWASATDTQCF.

With regard to this clonotype: It may be a read error: a sequence one base away is much more abundant. This chain links TRBV7-9 with TRBJ1-3; D uncertain. The CDR3 totals 17 residues. Germline loops: CDR1 SEHNR, CDR2 FQNEAQ (reference sequence). In nucleotides, the CDR3 is TGTGCCAGCAGCTCTTCCCTGGGTGTGGAAGATGGAAACCCCATACATTTT. As protein: CASSSSLGVEDGNPIHF.

In this sample, this clonotype turned up many times. The chain joins TRBV10-2 to TRBJ2-1; TRBD2 matches 7 bases. The V and J ends lost 7 bases and 12 bases, in that order; junction bases with no gene match: 12. This CDR3 spans 13 amino acids. Germline V gene data show CDR1 as WSHSY and CDR2 as SAAADI. The DNA of the CDR3 is TGCGCCAGCACCCCACAGCGGGGTTTGTGGCAGTTCTTC. Translating it yields CASTPQRGLWQFF.

This clonotype showed up many times. The V and J genes are TRBV15 and TRBJ2-5, with D perhaps matching TRBD2 (6 bases). V was cut by 4 bases and J by 5 bases, with 26 bases left in between. This CDR3 contains 18 residues. The V gene's germline CDR1 is LNHNV and CDR2 YYDKDF (reference sequence). CDR3 in DNA: TGTGCCACCAGCAAAGGCGGCGCGGGCGGGGCCTCGGGGGAGACCCAGTACTTC. It specifies CATSKGGAGGASGETQYF.

In this sample, this clonotype turned up many times. The chain joins TRBV11-2 to TRBJ2-7; D remains ambiguous. Germline V lookup: CDR1 SGHAT, CDR2 FQNNGV. Trimming took 5 bases from V and 2 from J, leaving 7 bases between them. The CDR3 consists of 12 residues. CDR3: CASSPRAYEQYF. CDR3 in DNA: TGTGCCAGCAGCCCCCGGGCCTACGAGCAGTACTTC.

The chain carries TRBV6-6 and TRBJ1-2; a weak D match, TRBD1 (6 bases). The CDR3 runs to 15 residues. Germline CDR1 is MNHNY and CDR2 is SVGAGI (reference sequence). V was cut by 11 bases and J by 2 bases, with 21 bases left in between. As DNA, the CDR3 is TGTGCCGGCGCGGATGGGGGGCAGGAGAACTATGGCTACACCTTC. It yields the protein CAGADGGQENYGYTF.

This clonotype showed up many times. A much larger clone differs from this one at a single base, so this may be a read error. Since no conserved phenylalanine or tryptophan closes the CDR3, a read error is the likely cause. The genes are TRBV25-1 and TRBJ2-1; D call uncertain. V was trimmed by 3 bases and J by 7 bases, leaving 10 bases between them. Germline V CDR1 and CDR2: MGHDK, SYGVNS. CDR3 length equals 13 residues. CDR3 residues: CASSDSTLNEQFL. CDR3 coding DNA: TGTGCCAGCAGTGATTCGACACTGAATGAGCAGTTCCTC.

Concerning this clonotype: A much larger clone lies a single base off, so this may be a read error. The rearrangement uses TRBV7-8 and TRBJ2-5, with TRBD2 identical over 11 bases. This CDR3 region has 17 residues. Germline loops: CDR1 SGHVS, CDR2 FQNEAQ. Written as DNA, the CDR3 is TGTGCCAGCAGCTCCGGACTAGCGGGCCTCCAACAAGAGCCCCAGAACTTC. It specifies CASSSGLAGLQQEPQNF.

The table lists this clonotype with many counts. This rearrangement joins TRBV12-3 or TRBV12-4 to TRBJ1-2; a possible D gene is TRBD1 (6 bases). The CDR3 is 16 residues long. The germline V and J ends were trimmed by 1 base and 2 bases, with 14 bases remaining between them. The CDR3 spells CASSLGGHPGNYGYTF. CDR3 sequence (DNA): TGTGCCAGCAGTTTAGGGGGACACCCCGGGAACTATGGCTACACCTTC.

V is TRBV24-1 and J is TRBJ1-2; tentatively, D is TRBD1 (6 bases). Germline assignment: CDR1 KGHDR and CDR2 SFDVKD. There are 21 residues in the CDR3. V lost 0 bases and J lost 0, with 25 bases in between. CDR3 residues: CATSDLHVLGRGAGPNYGYTF. The CDR3 DNA reads as TGTGCCACCAGTGATTTGCATGTTCTCGGTAGGGGGGCGGGGCCTAACTATGGCTACACCTTC.

This clonotype was seen many times. A much larger clone lies one base from this, so it may be a read error. Here the CDR3 reads CSARDVTPYTNQPQHF. The CDR3 region has the DNA TGCAGTGCTAGAGATGTGACCCCCTATACCAATCAGCCCCAGCATTTT. The chain has TRBV20-1 and TRBJ1-5; no reliable D call. V lost 0 bases and J lost 3, with 15 bases in between. CDR1 DFQATT and CDR2 SNEGSKA come from the germline V gene (reference sequence). This CDR3 is built from 16 residues.

This clonotype was found a few times. A much bigger clone sits one base away, suggesting this may be a read error. The rearrangement links TRBV6-1 to TRBJ1-5, with D uncertain. The length of the CDR3 is 15 residues. Looked up from germline, CDR1 is MNHNS and CDR2 is SASEGT. The V end was cut by 5 bases, the J end by 0 bases, with 11 bases between. The CDR3 region is CASSQKSFSNQPQHF. The CDR3, as DNA: TGTGCCAGCAGTCAAAAGAGCTTTAGCAATCAGCCCCAGCATTTT.

In the case of this clonotype: The CDR3 does not end in the conserved phenylalanine or tryptophan, so this is likely a read error. The J gene is TRBJ1-1, the V gene TRBV13; 7 nucleotides line up with TRBD1. Losses at the gene ends were 6 bases for V and 4 bases for J; bases not matched to a gene: 11. The CDR3 covers 15 residues. Germline CDR1 and CDR2: PRHDT and FYEKMQ (reference sequence). Here the CDR3 DNA reads TGTGCCAGCAGTGAACTTACAGGGGTGGGCACTGAAGCTTTCCTT. This codes for CASSELTGVGTEAFL.

About this clonotype itself: Since a much larger clone is just one base distant, this may be a read error. The V gene is TRBV13, the J gene TRBJ2-7; no definite D call. Germline-derived CDR1 and CDR2 are PRHDT and FYEKMQ (reference sequence). With 2 bases removed from V and 2 bases from J, the gap between germline ends came to 13 bases. The CDR3 has 15 amino acids. The CDR3 protein is CASSLRLPRTYEQYF. The CDR3 coding sequence is TGTGCCAGCAGCTTACGGCTTCCGCGCACCTACGAGCAGTACTTC.

The table lists this clonotype with many counts. Compared with germline, one end of the junction differs, possibly owing to a read error. As DNA, the CDR3 is TGTGCTAGCAGCTTAGGAGCGGGGGTAGAGACCCAGTACTTC. Its protein is CASSLGAGVETQYF. This chain links TRBV7-7 with TRBJ2-5, with 8 bases that match TRBD2. This CDR3 is 14 amino acids long. Germline V gives CDR1 SSHAT, CDR2 FNYEAQ (reference sequence).